The TCR beta chain under discussion was sequenced for a study of cytomegalovirus exposure and HLA in healthy donors. Study-wide context: A later analysis reported the same platform for the roughly 120 validation repertoires and the roughly 650 first-cohort repertoires. Overall study results and limits: In vitro experiments confirmed that a few CMV-associated chains were specific for CMV antigens. 150 or so TCR beta chains were listed as cytomegalovirus-associated.

About this clone: No antigen is known for it.

V shed 4 bases, J shed 2 bases, and the junction held 11 bases outside the gene matches. The CDR3 is made up of 17 amino acids. Germline V gives CDR1 SGHNT, CDR2 YYREEE (reference sequence). Sequenced by immunoSEQ multiplex PCR; TCRdb stores in-frame clones only, minus some. The data show tens of thousands of clones, with approximately 94% seen just once and approximately 3.5% held by the top ten. From the roughly 110-subject validation cohort, which was separate from the roughly 620-subject first cohort, the donors were drawn. The source of this sequence is a woman aged 18-30 years in good health and CMV-seropositive. Sequencing input: PBMCs. V usage is TRBV5-4 and J usage is TRBJ2-7; TRBD1 matches 11 bases. CDR3 coding DNA: TGTGCCAGCAGCCAATACGGACAGGGGGCCGACGCCTACGAGCAGTACTTC. It yields the protein CASSQYGQGADAYEQYF.